The sequence of this T cell receptor (beta chain) was determined in a study of graft-versus-host responses after intestinal transplantation. Across the whole study: Those transplanted obtained multivisceral, liver-intestinal, or isolated intestinal grafts. The study, taken as a whole, reports: There was an association between peak levels of circulating GvH clones and early post-transplant HvG declines.

This CDR3 has 15 amino acids. V shed 3 bases, J shed 2 bases, and the junction held 3 bases outside the gene matches. The germline gives CDR1 SGHAT, CDR2 FQDESV (reference sequence). In regard to this clone: No antigen is known for it.

Profiling relied on immunoSEQ multiplex PCR, and the TCRdb table lists in-frame clones only, not all of them. The data contain about 110,000 clones, over 80% of them singletons. Sequencing used unstimulated CD4+ T cells sorted from spleen or lymph node cells, obtained before transplant. The receptor's source is a human donor who was the organ donor for an intestinal transplant. This sequence joins TRBV11-1 and TRBJ2-1; 8 positions match TRBD2. Written as DNA, the CDR3 is TGTGCCAGCAGCTTCGGGACTAGGGCCTACAATGAGCAGTTCTTC. Translating gives CASSFGTRAYNEQFF.